The source of this TCR beta chain is a study of identical twins. Study results and limitations: Zero-insertion findings could be partly confounded by invariant cells (MAIT and iNKT cells). The same donors were not followed; conclusions instead depended on cross-sectional statistical analysis.

This clonotype was counted ten times or more. Its cognate antigen is unknown. TCRdb passed the 5' RACE reads through MiXCR, listing each CDR3 protein once. There are a few hundred thousand distinct CDR3 sequences in the sample; roughly 20% occur only once, and around 12% lies in the top ten. The ends were cut back, 4 bases at V and 4 bases at J, with 24 bases in the middle. Germline-derived CDR1 and CDR2 are SGHAT and FQNNGV. The CDR3 extends over 18 amino acids. The rearrangement joins TRBV11-2 to TRBJ2-3; perhaps D is TRBD1 or TRBD2 (6 bases each). Sequenced input: naive T cells sorted from blood. The TCR comes from a man aged 50 to 59 in good health. In DNA form, the CDR3 reads TGTGCCAGCAGCTGGATTGGGGGGCTGTTTGGCAGCTCAGATACGCAGTATTTT. As protein: CASSWIGGLFGSSDTQYF.